Each of the 25 T cell receptor beta chains below was sequenced from the same sample in a study of blood T cell repertoires in COVID-19. The data were produced by immunoSEQ multiplex PCR, yet TCRdb's version contains in-frame clones alone and is incomplete. The table shows 150,000 to 200,000 clones, with roughly 89% occurring only once. Specimen: PBMCs or T cells enriched from blood (not recorded which). Receptor source: a woman aged 40-49 years with acute COVID-19.

This chain joins TRBV6-5 and TRBJ1-4, with D perhaps TRBD1 (5 bases). The ends were cut back, 6 bases at V and 0 bases at J, with 8 bases in the middle. The CDR3 contains 14 residues. Germline values: CDR1 MNHEY, CDR2 SVGAGI. The CDR3 nucleotides read TGTGCCAGCAGCGCAGGGTCAACTAATGAAAAACTGTTTTTT. It specifies CASSAGSTNEKLFF.

This clone has just a few counts. The chain employs TRBV19 and TRBJ1-5; 7 nucleotides match TRBD1. V was clipped by 6 bases and J by 1 base; unmatched bases: 9. This CDR3 is 16 amino acids long. Looked up from germline, CDR1 is LNHDA and CDR2 is SQIVND (reference sequence). CDR3 protein: CASSPSDRVSNQPQHF. Written as DNA, the CDR3 is TGTGCCAGTAGCCCCTCCGACAGGGTGAGCAATCAGCCCCAGCATTTT.

The chain employs TRBV7-8 and TRBJ2-7; TRBD2 agrees at 8 bases. This CDR3 spans 13 amino acids. With 4 bases clipped from V and 5 bases from J, the junction kept 4 bases outside the gene matches. Germline CDR1 and CDR2: SGHVS and FQNEAQ. The CDR3, as DNA: TGTGCCAGCAGCTACAAGCGGGAGCACGAGCAGTACTTC. This sequence encodes CASSYKREHEQYF.

This clone was observed once. The chain links TRBV29-1 to TRBJ1-1; D uncertain. The CDR3 runs to 13 residues. The V and J ends lost 7 bases and 1 base respectively, with 13 bases between them. Per the germline V gene, CDR1 is SQVTM and CDR2 is ANQGSEA. In DNA, the CDR3 is TGCAGCGCCTATCGGGCGGGGAACACTGAAGCTTTCTTT. It yields the protein CSAYRAGNTEAFF. Full variable domain (remainder filled in from reference TRBV29-1 and TRBJ1-1): SAVISQKPSRDICQRGTSLTIQCQVDSQVTMMFWYRQQPGQSLTLIATANQGSEATYESGFVIDKFPISRPNLTFSTLTVSNMSPEDSSIYLCSAYRAGNTEAFFGQGTRLTVV.

This chain joins TRBV11-2 and TRBJ1-1; D uncertain. Germline V gives CDR1 SGHAT, CDR2 FQNNGV. This CDR3 is built from 15 residues. V shed 0 bases and J shed 5 bases, with 13 bases lying between them. This CDR3 is CASSLDGRSGTEAFF. In DNA, the CDR3 is TGTGCCAGCAGCTTAGATGGCAGGAGCGGAACTGAAGCTTTCTTT. Complete variable domain (other parts from reference TRBV11-2 and TRBJ1-1): EAGVAQSPRYKIIEKRQSVAFWCNPISGHATLYWYQQILGQGPKLLIQFQNNGVVDDSQLPKDRFSAERLKGVDSTLKIQPAKLEDSAVYLCASSLDGRSGTEAFFGQGTRLTVV.

The genes are TRBV3-1 (or the pseudogene TRBV3-2) and TRBJ1-2; 8 bases align to TRBD1. Looked up from germline, CDR1 is LGHDT and CDR2 is YNNKEL (reference sequence). V gave up 4 bases and J gave up 6 bases; unmatched junction bases: 7. The CDR3 has 14 residues. The CDR3 loop reads CASSLLRTGNGYTF. The DNA of the CDR3 is TGTGCCAGCAGCCTCCTCCGGACAGGGAATGGCTACACCTTC.

J is TRBJ2-3 and V is TRBV7-9; D is possibly TRBD2 (6 bases). Deletions cut 5 bases from V and 0 bases from J, with 18 bases between. The CDR3 is 17 residues long. Germline V lookup: CDR1 SEHNR, CDR2 FQNEAQ (reference sequence). The CDR3 loop is CASSRLGSGVSTDTQYF. CDR3 sequence (DNA): TGTGCCAGCAGCCGTTTGGGTAGCGGAGTAAGCACAGATACGCAGTATTTT.

The chain joins TRBV2 to TRBJ1-6; D not resolved. Trimming left V 6 bases short and J 0 bases short, with 3 bases between. Germline CDR1 and CDR2: SNHLY and FYNNEI. This CDR3 comprises 13 residues. Here the CDR3 reads CASRASYNSPLHF. The CDR3, as DNA: TGTGCCAGCAGGGCCTCCTATAATTCACCCCTCCACTTT.

The chain employs TRBV2 and TRBJ1-5; possibly TRBD1 for D (6 bases). The CDR3 is made up of 15 amino acids. Trimming stripped 7 bases from V and 0 bases from J, with 13 bases between. Germline CDR1 is SNHLY and CDR2 is FYNNEI. The DNA of the CDR3 is TGTGCCAGCACCCCAGACAGGCGTAGCAATCAGCCCCAGCATTTT. Translated, it gives CASTPDRRSNQPQHF.

J is TRBJ1-5 and V is TRBV28, with TRBD1 matching over 9 bases. CDR3 length: 14 residues. Germline V lookup: CDR1 MDHEN, CDR2 SYDVKM. Losses at the gene ends were 5 bases for V and 6 bases for J; bases not matched to a gene: 5. The CDR3 coding sequence is TGTGCCAGCAGTCACCACAGGGGGCTTCAGCCCCAGCATTTT. Residues: CASSHHRGLQPQHF. Filled out from reference TRBV28 and TRBJ1-5, the complete variable domain reads DVKVTQSSRYLVKRTGEKVFLECVQDMDHENMFWYRQDPGLGLRLIYFSYDVKMKEKGDIPEGYSVSREKKERFSLILESASTNQTSMYLCASSHHRGLQPQHFGDGTRLSIL.

The chain employs TRBV30 and TRBJ2-3, with D possibly being TRBD1 (5 bases). The V end was cut by 0 bases, the J end by 2 bases, with 15 bases between. Germline assignment: CDR1 GTSNPN and CDR2 SVGIG (reference sequence). This CDR3 has 16 residues. CDR3 in DNA: TGTGCCTGGAGTGTTGTAGGGCCAGGGCCCACAGATACGCAGTATTTT. Translating gives CAWSVVGPGPTDTQYF.

This clone was seen a single time. The gene calls are TRBV6-5 and TRBJ2-1, with D perhaps TRBD2 (7 bases). The CDR3 contains 15 residues. V was trimmed by 6 bases and J by 9 bases, leaving 21 bases between them. Germline V CDR1 and CDR2: MNHEY, SVGAGI. The CDR3 here is CASSRLKGGGGEQFF. The CDR3, as DNA: TGTGCCAGCAGCCGCCTCAAGGGCGGGGGCGGTGAGCAGTTCTTC.

The chain carries TRBV18 and TRBJ1-6; TRBD1 might be the D (5 bases). V was clipped by 3 bases and J by 5 bases, with 11 bases between them. Germline V gene lookup returns CDR1 KGHSH and CDR2 LQKENI. The CDR3 has 15 residues. CDR3 nucleotides: TGTGCCAGCTCACCGAGACAGAGAAATAATTCACCCCTCCACTTT. It yields the protein CASSPRQRNNSPLHF.

V usage is TRBV5-1 and J usage is TRBJ2-3; 7 nucleotides align to TRBD2. Germline CDR1 is SGHRS and CDR2 is YFSETQ. The CDR3 is made up of 16 amino acids. Germline trimming cut 3 bases from V and 2 bases from J; bases unmatched to any gene: 9. The CDR3 region is CASSSEASGPTDTQYF. In DNA form, the CDR3 reads TGCGCCAGCAGCTCGGAAGCTAGCGGTCCCACAGATACGCAGTATTTT.

The chain employs TRBV4-1 and TRBJ1-2; 9 bases map to TRBD1. V lost 3 bases to trimming and J lost 4 bases; unmatched junction nucleotides: 6. This CDR3 contains 15 residues. CDR1 and CDR2 (germline): MGHRA, YSYEKL. CDR3 loop: CASSQEQGAGYGYTF. In DNA, the CDR3 is TGCGCCAGCAGCCAGGAACAGGGGGCGGGCTATGGCTACACCTTC.

The rearrangement uses TRBV19 and TRBJ1-4; 8 bases match TRBD1. The CDR3 consists of 15 residues. V was clipped by 7 bases and J by 7 bases; unmatched bases: 11. Looked up from germline, CDR1 is LNHDA and CDR2 is SQIVND (reference sequence). CDR3 DNA: TGTGCCAGTATGTCTTCCCCAGGGGGCTTTGAAAAACTGTTTTTT. Translation gives CASMSSPGGFEKLFF. The full variable domain, with the rest looked up from reference TRBV19 and TRBJ1-4, is DGGITQSPKYLFRKEGQNVTLSCEQNLNHDAMYWYRQDPGQGLRLIYYSQIVNDFQKGDIAEGYSVSREKKESFPLTVTSAQKNPTAFYLCASMSSPGGFEKLFFGSGTQLSVL.

J is TRBJ1-1 and V is TRBV6-1; TRBD1 agrees at 7 bases. Unmatched junction bases numbered 16, after V lost 3 bases and J lost 3 bases. The germline V gene encodes CDR1 MNHNS and CDR2 SASEGT. The length of the CDR3 is 18 residues. CDR3 sequence (DNA): TGTGCCAGCAGTGACAGACAGGGACGGATCGGGGGAGACACTGAAGCTTTCTTT. Translated, it gives CASSDRQGRIGGDTEAFF.

The chain joins TRBV19 to TRBJ2-2; 8 bases fit TRBD2. With 10 bases clipped from V and 5 bases from J, the junction kept 9 bases outside the gene matches. The germline V gene encodes CDR1 LNHDA and CDR2 SQIVND (reference sequence). The CDR3 is 14 residues long. The CDR3 is CATSPGGVTGELFF. For the CDR3, the DNA is TGTGCCACCTCCCCGGGGGGGGTTACCGGGGAGCTGTTTTTT. The full variable domain, rest sourced from reference TRBV19 and TRBJ2-2, is DGGITQSPKYLFRKEGQNVTLSCEQNLNHDAMYWYRQDPGQGLRLIYYSQIVNDFQKGDIAEGYSVSREKKESFPLTVTSAQKNPTAFYLCATSPGGVTGELFFGEGSRLTVL.

V and J are TRBV18 and TRBJ2-7; a possible D gene is TRBD1 (6 bases). The V and J ends lost 4 bases and 6 bases respectively, with 19 bases between them. The CDR3 length is 15 residues. Per the germline V gene, CDR1 is KGHSH and CDR2 is LQKENI. CDR3 sequence: CASSQSTGITIEQYF. In DNA form, the CDR3 reads TGTGCCAGCTCACAGTCTACAGGGATTACTATCGAGCAGTACTTC. The whole variable domain, remainder taken from reference TRBV18 and TRBJ2-7, is NAGVMQNPRHLVRRRGQEARLRCSPMKGHSHVYWYRQLPEEGLKFMVYLQKENIIDESGMPKERFSAEFPKEGPSILRIQQVVRGDSAAYFCASSQSTGITIEQYFGPGTRLTVT.

This sequence joins TRBV5-1 and TRBJ2-7, with D hard to call. Trimming removed 0 bases from V and 3 bases from J, with 7 bases in between. The germline gives CDR1 SGHRS, CDR2 YFSETQ. The CDR3 length is 13 residues. In nucleotides, the CDR3 is TGCGCCAGCAGCTTGGACCCGGGCTACGAGCAGTACTTC. As protein: CASSLDPGYEQYF. The full variable domain, with the rest looked up from reference TRBV5-1 and TRBJ2-7, is KAGVTQTPRYLIKTRGQQVTLSCSPISGHRSVSWYQQTPGQGLQFLFEYFSETQRNKGNFPGRFSGRQFSNSRSEMNVSTLELGDSALYLCASSLDPGYEQYFGPGTRLTVT.

The CDR3 loop reads CASSPPQPTDTQYF. The CDR3 DNA reads as TGTGCCAGCTCACCGCCACAGCCCACAGATACGCAGTATTTT. The rearrangement uses TRBV18 and TRBJ2-3; no clear D gene. V gave up 3 bases and J gave up 2 bases, with 9 bases separating them. The CDR3 consists of 14 residues. Germline CDR1 reads KGHSH; CDR2 reads LQKENI.

The CDR3 bases are TGTGCCAGCAGCCCAGGGCTGGCGGAACCCTCCTACGAGCAGTACTTC. It encodes CASSPGLAEPSYEQYF. The chain couples TRBV9 to TRBJ2-7; a possible D gene is TRBD1 (5 bases). The CDR3 consists of 16 residues. Per germline, CDR1 SGDLS and CDR2 YYNGEE. The ends were cut back, 4 bases at V and 0 bases at J, with 17 bases in the middle.

This clone was detected once. The J gene is TRBJ2-2, the V gene TRBV3-1 (or the pseudogene TRBV3-2), with 11 bases aligning to TRBD1. The length of the CDR3 is 15 residues. Per the germline V gene, CDR1 is LGHDT and CDR2 is YNNKEL (reference sequence). Trimming at V came to 4 bases and at J to 7 bases, leaving 5 bases not matched to a gene. The CDR3 nucleotides read TGTGCCAGCAGCCCGGACAGGGGGCTTGTCGGGGAGCTGTTTTTT. This gives the protein CASSPDRGLVGELFF.

The CDR3 loop is CASSPPGLVGTDTQYF. The CDR3 nucleotides read TGTGCCAGCTCACCACCGGGACTAGTGGGCACAGATACGCAGTATTTT. The rearrangement uses TRBV18 and TRBJ2-3; 8 nucleotides match TRBD2. There are 16 residues in the CDR3. V gave up 0 bases and J gave up 1 base; unmatched junction bases: 3. Germline V lookup: CDR1 KGHSH, CDR2 LQKENI.

This clone was recorded once. V gene TRBV5-1 combines with J gene TRBJ1-5, with D uncertain. The CDR3 spans 14 residues. Germline loops: CDR1 SGHRS, CDR2 YFSETQ. V was trimmed by 4 bases and J by 5 bases, leaving 13 bases between them. CDR3 coding DNA: TGCGCCAGCAGCCCAATGGGCCAACATCAGCCCCAGCATTTT. It yields the protein CASSPMGQHQPQHF.